Reported below is one T cell receptor beta chain. The data originate from a study of shared clonotypes between healthy human individuals. With V trimmed by 5 bases and J by 4 bases, 5 bases remained unmatched. The CDR3 is 16 amino acids. CDR1 and CDR2 (germline): SQVTM, ANQGSEA. The method was immunoSEQ multiplex PCR; TCRdb's version includes in-frame clones alone and lacks a portion of them. The sample has 330,000 or so clones, less than 85% seen once. Donors, healthy HIV-negative adults, lacked recent acute infections or vaccinations. The receptor comes from a man younger than 40 in good health. The sequenced sample consisted of memory CD4+ T cells sorted from blood. Regarding subset: CD45RA-negative fraction. The chain joins TRBV29-1 to TRBJ2-2; the match to TRBD2 covers 15 bases. Written as DNA, the CDR3 is TGCAGCGTTTGGACTAGCGGGAGGGCGAGCACCGGGGAGCTGTTTTTT. Its protein is CSVWTSGRASTGELFF.